The rows below give T cell receptor beta chains drawn from one sample of a study of blood T cell repertoires in COVID-19. Clones were read by immunoSEQ multiplex PCR, and TCRdb kept only the in-frame ones, dropping some. The sample contains 350,000 to 450,000 clones, 83% of which appear only once. Material for sequencing was PBMCs or T cells enriched from blood (not recorded which). The receptors derive from a woman aged 45 to 65 who had recovered from COVID-19. Each CDR3 is given with its conserved first and last residue. A D gene is named only where the DNA matches it firmly. Clone size is stated in some rows and not others, as once, few, many or a class when expanded.

TRBV29-1	-	TRBJ2-7	-	CSVESGEQYF	TGCAGCGTTGAATCGGGCGAGCAGTACTTC
TRBV4-3	-	TRBJ2-1	TRBD2	CASSQDRSLAGFYYEQFF	TGCGCCAGCAGCCAAGATCGATCCCTAGCGGGGTTTTACTATGAGCAGTTCTTC
TRBV6-4	-	TRBJ1-1	TRBD1	CASSDSGDSTAEAFF	TGTGCCAGCAGTGACTCGGGGGACAGTACCGCTGAAGCTTTCTTT
TRBV4-2	few	TRBJ1-2	-	CASSQDLLSRRNYGYTF	TGTGCCAGCAGCCAAGATTTGTTGAGCAGGAGGAACTATGGCTACACCTTC
TRBV5-4	-	TRBJ2-7	-	CASSLTGSYEQYF	TGTGCCAGCAGCTTGACGGGCTCCTACGAGCAGTACTTC
TRBV13	-	TRBJ2-5	TRBD1	CASSAQTGAETQYF	TGTGCCAGCAGCGCCCAGACAGGGGCAGAGACCCAGTACTTC
TRBV4-3	-	TRBJ2-3	TRBD2	CASSQDYIGAGETDTQYF	TGCGCCAGCAGCCAAGATTATATTGGTGCGGGGGAGACAGATACGCAGTATTTT
TRBV28	-	TRBJ2-7	-	CASFTSSPYEQYF	TGTGCCAGTTTTACTAGTTCTCCCTACGAGCAGTACTTC
TRBV10-3	-	TRBJ1-1	-	CAISRMDSLNTEAFF	TGTGCCATCAGTCGGATGGACAGCCTGAACACTGAAGCTTTCTTT
TRBV20-1	-	TRBJ1-2	-	CSPDSNYGYTF	TGCAGTCCGGACAGTAACTATGGCTACACCTTC
TRBV19	-	TRBJ1-5	-	CASSIWGGNQPQHF	TGTGCCAGTAGTATTTGGGGGGGAAATCAGCCCCAGCATTTT
TRBV27	-	TRBJ1-6	TRBD1	CASSIDREYNSPLHF	TGTGCCAGCAGTATCGACAGGGAGTATAATTCACCCCTCCACTTT
TRBV6-2/TRBV6-3	few	TRBJ2-7	TRBD2	CASSYSYSAGGFSYEQYF	TGTGCCAGCAGTTACTCTTATTCGGCGGGGGGCTTCTCCTACGAGCAGTACTTC
TRBV7-2	-	TRBJ1-3	-	CASSLAQGSSGNTIYF	TGTGCCAGCAGCTTAGCACAGGGAAGCTCTGGAAACACCATATATTTT
TRBV27	many	TRBJ2-2	-	CASTRRGTNRGLQGELFF	TGTGCCAGCACCCGACGCGGGACCAACAGGGGCCTGCAAGGGGAGCTGTTTTTT
TRBV30	-	TRBJ2-7	TRBD1	CAWNGQGNHEQYF	TGTGCCTGGAACGGACAGGGCAACCACGAGCAGTACTTC
TRBV25-1	once	TRBJ2-3	TRBD2	CASSESASGRTDTQYF	TGTGCCAGCAGTGAATCGGCTAGCGGGAGAACAGATACGCAGTATTTT
TRBV11-3	-	TRBJ2-2	-	CASKLANTGELFF	TGTGCCAGCAAGTTGGCCAACACCGGGGAGCTGTTTTTT
TRBV19	-	TRBJ1-1	TRBD1	CASRSTGSSMNTEAFF	TGTGCCAGTAGATCGACAGGGTCCTCCATGAACACTGAAGCTTTCTTT
TRBV4-2	medium-sized	TRBJ2-2	TRBD2	CASSQDLAGAGELFF	TGTGCCAGCAGCCAAGATCTAGCGGGAGCCGGGGAGCTGTTTTTT
TRBV30	-	TRBJ1-3	-	CAWSESYSGNTIYF	TGTGCCTGGAGTGAAAGCTACTCTGGAAACACCATATATTTT
TRBV9	-	TRBJ2-7	TRBD1	CASSVADRATYEQYF	TGTGCCAGCAGCGTAGCGGACAGGGCGACCTACGAGCAGTACTTC
TRBV6-2/TRBV6-3	once	TRBJ2-7	TRBD1	CASSWTGASYEQYF	TGTGCCAGCAGCTGGACAGGGGCATCCTACGAGCAGTACTTC
TRBV30	-	TRBJ1-1	-	CAWSVAGNTEAFF	TGTGCCTGGAGTGTCGCGGGGAACACTGAAGCTTTCTTT